The sequence of this TCR beta chain was determined in a study of OX40 agonist ivuxolimab in advanced cancers. Sequenced by immunoSEQ multiplex PCR; TCRdb stores in-frame clones only, minus some. The data contain roughly 20,000 clones, under 90% of them singletons. This material consisted of CD4+ or CD8+ T cells sorted from blood, taken in a trial of the OX40 agonist ivuxolimab. This TCR was recovered from an adult with an advanced solid tumor such as melanoma, head and neck, liver or kidney cancer.

CDR3 in amino acids: CASSLRFPGGQGEQYF. The CDR3 DNA reads as TGCGCCAGCAGCCTAAGATTTCCTGGTGGGCAGGGAGAGCAGTACTTC. The V call is TRBV4-1, the J call TRBJ2-7; D possibly corresponds to TRBD1 (5 bases). Trimming took 4 bases from V and 7 from J, leaving 23 bases between them. This CDR3 contains 16 residues. The V gene's germline CDR1 is MGHRA and CDR2 YSYEKL.